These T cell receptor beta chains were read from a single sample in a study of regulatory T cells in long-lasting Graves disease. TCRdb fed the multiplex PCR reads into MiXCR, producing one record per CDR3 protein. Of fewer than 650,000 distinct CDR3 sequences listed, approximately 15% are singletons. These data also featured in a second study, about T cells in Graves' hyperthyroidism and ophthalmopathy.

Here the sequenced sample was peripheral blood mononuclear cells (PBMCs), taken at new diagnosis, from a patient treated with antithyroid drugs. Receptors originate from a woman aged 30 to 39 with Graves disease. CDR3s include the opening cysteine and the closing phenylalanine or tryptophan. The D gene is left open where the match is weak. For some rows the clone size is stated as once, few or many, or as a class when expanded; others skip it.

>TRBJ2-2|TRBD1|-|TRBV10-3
CAISETGQGLAGELFF
TGTGCCATCAGTGAGACCGGACAGGGATTAGCCGGGGAGCTGTTTTTT
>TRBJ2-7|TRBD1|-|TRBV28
CASSPLGTGFGTAYEQYF
TGTGCCAGCAGTCCCCTCGGGACAGGGTTCGGTACCGCCTACGAGCAGTACTTC
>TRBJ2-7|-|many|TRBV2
CASSKAPRDKANRVGEQYF
TGTGCCAGCAGTAAAGCTCCCCGGGACAAGGCTAACCGAGTGGGCGAGCAGTACTTC
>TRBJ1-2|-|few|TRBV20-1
CSAPRGRANYGHTF
TGCAGTGCCCCGCGGGGAAGGGCTAACTATGGCCACACCTTC
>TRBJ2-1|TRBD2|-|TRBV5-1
CASSLEALARRHNEQFF
TGCGCCAGCAGCTTGGAAGCACTAGCGCGACGCCACAATGAGCAGTTCTTC
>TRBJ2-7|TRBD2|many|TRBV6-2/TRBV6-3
CASRHTSGSSHEQYF
TGTGCCAGCAGACATACTAGCGGGAGTTCCCACGAGCAGTACTTC
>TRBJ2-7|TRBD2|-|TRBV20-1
CSAQPEGSGRQSEQYF
TGCAGTGCGCAACCCGAGGGTAGCGGGAGACAATCGGAGCAGTACTTC
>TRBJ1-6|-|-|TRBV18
CASSPPGTARISSPLHF
TGTGCCAGCTCACCACCGGGCACAGCCCGAATCTCCTCACCCCTCCACTTT
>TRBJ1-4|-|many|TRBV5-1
CASRKGTTNEKLFF
TGCGCCAGCAGAAAAGGGACTACTAATGAAAAACTGTTTTTT
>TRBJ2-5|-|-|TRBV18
CASSSRGGPETQYF
TGTGCCAGCTCATCCCGGGGAGGCCCAGAGACCCAGTACTTC
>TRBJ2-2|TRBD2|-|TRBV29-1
CSVEERAGGHTGELFF
TGCAGCGTTGAAGAGAGAGCGGGAGGGCACACCGGGGAGCTGTTTTTT
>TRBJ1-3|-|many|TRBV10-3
CAIGTEARGNTIYF
TGTGCCATAGGGACCGAAGCTCGGGGAAACACCATATATTTT
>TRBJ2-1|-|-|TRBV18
CASSPRNGGTNEQFF
TGTGCCAGCTCACCAAGGAACGGTGGGACCAATGAGCAGTTCTTC
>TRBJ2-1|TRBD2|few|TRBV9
CASSVDGRPSISEQFF
TGTGCCAGCAGCGTAGACGGGAGGCCCAGTATATCTGAGCAGTTCTTC
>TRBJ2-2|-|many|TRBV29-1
CSVVENGELFF
TGCAGCGTGGTGGAAAACGGGGAGCTGTTTTTT
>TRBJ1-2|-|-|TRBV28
CASSLALQGGYTF
TGTGCCAGCAGTTTGGCCCTCCAAGGGGGCTACACCTTC
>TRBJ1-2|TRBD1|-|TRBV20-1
CSARQGQTYGYTF
TGCAGTGCTAGACAGGGACAGACCTATGGCTACACCTTC
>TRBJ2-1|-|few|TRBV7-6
CASSVQSLPGYNEQFF
TGTGCCAGCAGCGTCCAGTCCCTTCCGGGGTACAATGAGCAGTTCTTC
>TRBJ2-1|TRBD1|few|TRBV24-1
CATGYSRGRDEQFF
TGTGCCACCGGATATTCCAGGGGGCGGGATGAGCAGTTCTTC
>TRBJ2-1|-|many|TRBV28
CASSPHRDLYNEQFF
TGTGCCAGCAGTCCGCACCGGGACTTGTACAATGAGCAGTTCTTC
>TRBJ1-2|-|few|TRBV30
CAHQDYGYTF
TGTGCGCACCAGGACTATGGCTACACCTTC
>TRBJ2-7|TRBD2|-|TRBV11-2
CASTNWGGEQYF
TGTGCCAGCACCAACTGGGGGGGCGAGCAGTACTTC
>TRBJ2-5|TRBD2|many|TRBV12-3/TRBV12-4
CASSRGGRAGETQYF
TGTGCCAGCAGTCGGGGCGGGAGGGCCGGAGAGACCCAGTACTTC
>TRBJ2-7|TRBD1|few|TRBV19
CASSRGTEFYEQYF
TGTGCCAGTAGTCGTGGGACAGAATTCTACGAGCAGTACTTC
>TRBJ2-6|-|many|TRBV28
CASAAGSGANVLTF
TGTGCCAGCGCCGCCGGGTCTGGGGCCAACGTCCTGACTTTC
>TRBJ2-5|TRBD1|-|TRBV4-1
CASSQGPGTEETQYF
TGCGCCAGCAGCCAAGGGCCCGGGACAGAAGAGACCCAGTACTTC
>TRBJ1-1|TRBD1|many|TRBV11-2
CASSPRLRGNINTEAFF
TGTGCCAGCAGCCCTCGGCTCAGGGGGAATATCAACACTGAAGCTTTCTTT
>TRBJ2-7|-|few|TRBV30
CAWTTPRDSRSGVYEQYF
TGTGCCTGGACCACACCCCGGGACAGTAGAAGCGGGGTGTACGAGCAGTACTTC